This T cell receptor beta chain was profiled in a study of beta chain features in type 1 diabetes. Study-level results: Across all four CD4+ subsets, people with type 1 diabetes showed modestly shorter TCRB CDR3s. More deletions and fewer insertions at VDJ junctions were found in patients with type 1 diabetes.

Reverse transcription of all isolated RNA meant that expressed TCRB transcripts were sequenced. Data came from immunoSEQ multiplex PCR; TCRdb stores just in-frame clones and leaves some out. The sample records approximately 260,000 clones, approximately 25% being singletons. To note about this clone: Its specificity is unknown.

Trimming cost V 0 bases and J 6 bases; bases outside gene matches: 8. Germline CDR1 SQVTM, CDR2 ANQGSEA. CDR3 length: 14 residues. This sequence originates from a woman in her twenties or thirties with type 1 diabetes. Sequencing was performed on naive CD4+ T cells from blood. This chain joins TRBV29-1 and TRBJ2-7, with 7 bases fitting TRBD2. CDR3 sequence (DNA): TGCAGCGTTGAAGAGGTTTCTAGCGGAAGCGAGCAGTACTTC. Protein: CSVEEVSSGSEQYF.